The 28 T cell receptor beta chains below come from one sample, sequenced in a study of cytomegalovirus exposure and HLA in healthy donors. Both 60 Vbeta primers and 13 Jbeta primers went into the PCR. Profiling relied on immunoSEQ multiplex PCR, and the TCRdb table lists in-frame clones only, not all of them. Of approximately 91,000 clones listed, about 68% are singletons. The material sequenced was PBMCs. The receptors derive from a human donor in good health.

The chain joins TRBV6-8 to TRBJ2-7; D is perhaps TRBD1 (6 bases). V gave up 5 bases and J gave up 5 bases, with 22 bases separating them. The CDR3 is 16 residues long. Germline V CDR1 and CDR2: MNHGY, SAAAGT. The CDR3 DNA sequence: TGTGCCAGCAGTAACGAAGGGACACTATTTGTGGACGAGCAGTACTTC. This encodes CASSNEGTLFVDEQYF.

The chain carries TRBV27 and TRBJ1-2, with 7 nucleotides matching TRBD1. V trimming: 6 bases; J trimming: 5 bases; junction bases outside the gene matches: 12. The V gene's germline CDR1 is MNHEY and CDR2 SMNVEV (reference sequence). This CDR3 spans 15 amino acids. In DNA form, the CDR3 reads TGTGCCAGCAGAAAACCTTACGGGACAGCGTATGGCTACACCTTC. It is translated as CASRKPYGTAYGYTF.

Turning to this clone: The sample holds other DNA sequences that translate to the same CDR3. The V and J genes are TRBV6-5 and TRBJ2-7; 7 bases fit TRBD2. The junction had 7 bases not matched to a gene; V was cut back by 0 bases and J by 5 bases. The CDR3 has 15 residues. Germline CDR1 is MNHEY and CDR2 is SVGAGI. CDR3 DNA sequence: TGTGCCAGCAGTTACTCGTGGAGGGGAGGGGACGAGCAGTACTTC. Encoded protein: CASSYSWRGGDEQYF.

This clone was seen a few times. V usage is TRBV4-1 and J usage is TRBJ1-5, with TRBD1 identical over 7 bases. CDR3 length equals 17 residues. Unmatched junction bases numbered 8, after V lost 3 bases and J lost 0 bases. CDR1 is MGHRA and CDR2 is YSYEKL in the germline V gene. This CDR3 is CASSQTRDSDSNQPQHF. CDR3 in DNA: TGCGCCAGCAGCCAGACCCGGGACAGTGATAGCAATCAGCCCCAGCATTTT.

The chain couples TRBV12-2 to TRBJ2-7; no check of the table's D call, TRBD1, against the DNA was made. TRBV12-2 corresponds to a pseudogene. The CDR3 has 16 residues. CDR3 in DNA: TGTGCAAGTCGCCTGCGGGACAGGAGGTCTTCCTACGAGCAGTACTTC. Translation: CASRLRDRRSSYEQYF.

The V and J genes are TRBV29-1 and TRBJ1-5; TRBD1 matches 9 bases. Trimming at V came to 4 bases and at J to 5 bases, leaving 6 bases not matched to a gene. Looked up from germline, CDR1 is SQVTM and CDR2 is ANQGSEA. The CDR3 spans 14 residues. DNA for the CDR3: TGCAGCGTTGCCACAGGGGGCATTGATCAGCCCCAGCATTTT. It specifies CSVATGGIDQPQHF.

V gene TRBV5-4 combines with J gene TRBJ2-7; D is possibly TRBD1 (5 bases). Germline V gives CDR1 SGHNT, CDR2 YYREEE (reference sequence). CDR3 length equals 15 residues. Trimming removed 2 bases from V and 2 bases from J, with 14 bases in between. CDR3 amino acids: CASSFWSGMTYEQYF. The CDR3 bases are TGTGCCAGCAGCTTTTGGTCAGGGATGACCTACGAGCAGTACTTC.

The rearrangement uses TRBV11-2 and TRBJ2-7; 9 positions match TRBD2. Germline V gene data show CDR1 as SGHAT and CDR2 as FQNNGV. This CDR3 has 16 residues. With V trimmed by 5 bases and J by 7 bases, 15 bases remained unmatched. The CDR3 spells CASSTIGGGGAREQYF. As DNA, the CDR3 is TGTGCCAGCAGCACGATAGGGGGCGGGGGGGCGAGGGAGCAGTACTTC.

In the case of this clone: One end of the junction is discordant with germline, which a read error may explain. V is TRBV11-3 and J is TRBJ2-7; the D gene is possibly TRBD2 (5 bases). The CDR3 consists of 14 residues. Germline CDR1 reads SGHNT; CDR2 reads YENEEA. The CDR3: CASSSRTETYGQYF. In DNA form, the CDR3 reads TGTGCCAGCAGCTCCCGGACTGAAACCTACGGGCAGTACTTC.

The chain has TRBV2 and TRBJ1-5; tentative D call: TRBD1 (5 bases). The CDR3 sequence is 18 residues long. The germline CDR1 and CDR2 sequences are SNHLY and FYNNEI. V gave up 10 bases and J gave up 6 bases, with 31 bases separating them. As DNA, the CDR3 is TGTGCCATCACCAAACAGCAGGGTGGAGATAGAAGGACTCAGCCCCAGCATTTT. It is translated as CAITKQQGGDRRTQPQHF.

The chain links TRBV5-6 to TRBJ1-1, with TRBD1 identical over 8 bases. Germline-derived CDR1 and CDR2 are SGHDT and YYEEEE. The CDR3 loop spans 13 amino acids. V lost 4 bases, J lost 4 bases, and 3 bases stayed unmatched. The CDR3 nucleotides are TGTGCCAGCAGCAGACAGGGGTTCACTGAAGCTTTCTTT. Amino acids: CASSRQGFTEAFF.

V gene TRBV19 combines with J gene TRBJ1-1; the match to TRBD1 covers 9 bases. Per the germline V gene, CDR1 is LNHDA and CDR2 is SQIVND (reference sequence). V dropped 6 bases and J dropped 1; count of bases not matched to a gene: 3. The CDR3 loop spans 14 amino acids. CDR3 DNA sequence: TGTGCCAGTAGACGGACAGGGGCGAACACTGAAGCTTTCTTT. This encodes CASRRTGANTEAFF. Filled out from reference TRBV19 and TRBJ1-1, the complete variable domain reads DGGITQSPKYLFRKEGQNVTLSCEQNLNHDAMYWYRQDPGQGLRLIYYSQIVNDFQKGDIAEGYSVSREKKESFPLTVTSAQKNPTAFYLCASRRTGANTEAFFGQGTRLTVV.

The chain uses TRBV4-2 and TRBJ2-7; no clear D. Germline CDR1 and CDR2: LGHNA and YNFKEQ. The V gene lost 0 bases and the J gene lost 4 bases, with 4 bases spanning the gap. The CDR3 extends over 12 amino acids. The CDR3 DNA is TGTGCCAGCAGCCAAGATCTTTACGAGCAGTACTTC. This encodes CASSQDLYEQYF.

V is TRBV9 and J is TRBJ2-7; TRBD1 agrees at 7 bases. CDR1 and CDR2 (germline): SGDLS, YYNGEE. The CDR3 runs 14 residues. V lost 3 bases and J lost 2; bases outside the gene matches: 5. The CDR3 DNA reads as TGTGCCAGCAGCGCGGGACAGATACCCTACGAGCAGTACTTC. This sequence encodes CASSAGQIPYEQYF.

The rearrangement links TRBV4-3 to TRBJ2-7, with 7 bases aligning to TRBD2. Losses at the gene ends were 0 bases for V and 5 bases for J; bases not matched to a gene: 7. Germline V CDR1 and CDR2: LGHNA, YSLEER. CDR3 length equals 15 residues. The CDR3 DNA reads as TGCGCCAGCAGCCAAGAAGCGGCTAGCGGAGACGAGCAGTACTTC. Protein product: CASSQEAASGDEQYF.

This clone occurred a few times. The chain uses TRBV2 and TRBJ2-3; TRBD2 matches 7 bases. Germline V gene sequence: CDR1 SNHLY, CDR2 FYNNEI. The CDR3 sequence is 16 residues long. The V gene end was trimmed by 5 bases and the J gene end by 2 bases; junction bases not matched to a gene: 10. DNA of the CDR3: TGTGCCAGCAGTAGGGTCTCGGGGGGACTCACAGATACGCAGTATTTT. It is translated as CASSRVSGGLTDTQYF.

The genes are TRBV7-9 and TRBJ1-5; no clear D. There are 13 residues in the CDR3. Trimming removed 2 bases from V and 5 bases from J, with 7 bases in between. Germline V gives CDR1 SEHNR, CDR2 FQNEAQ (reference sequence). CDR3 coding DNA: TGTGCCAGCAGCTTAAACAGCCATCAGCCCCAGCATTTT. Residues: CASSLNSHQPQHF. The entire variable domain, with the rest obtained from reference TRBV7-9 and TRBJ1-5, is as follows: DTGVSQNPRHKITKRGQNVTFRCDPISEHNRLYWYRQTLGQGPEFLTYFQNEAQLEKSRLLSDRFSAERPKGSFSTLEIQRTEQGDSAMYLCASSLNSHQPQHFGDGTRLSIL.

This clone has a single count. The chain has TRBV7-2 and TRBJ2-2, with D perhaps matching TRBD1 (5 bases). The germline V and J ends were trimmed by 5 bases and 3 bases, with 10 bases remaining between them. CDR1 is SGHTA and CDR2 is FQGNSA in the germline V gene. This CDR3 spans 14 amino acids. CDR3 DNA: TGTGCCAGCAGCGGACGACAGTACACCGGGGAGCTGTTTTTT. Amino acids: CASSGRQYTGELFF.

The rearrangement uses TRBV15 and TRBJ1-5; no clear D gene. This CDR3 comprises 14 residues. V was trimmed by 9 bases and J by 2 bases, leaving 14 bases between them. Germline CDR1 and CDR2: LNHNV and YYDKDF (reference sequence). The CDR3 coding sequence is TGTGCCACAGGGATCAGCGGGGGCAATCAGCCCCAGCATTTT. Translating it yields CATGISGGNQPQHF.

CDR3 bases: TGTGCCTCCCTACCTACGACAGGGGGATTCTCCTACGAGCAGTACTTC. Amino acid sequence: CASLPTTGGFSYEQYF. The gene calls are TRBV30 and TRBJ2-7, with 9 bases matching TRBD1. Germline loops: CDR1 GTSNPN, CDR2 SVGIG (reference sequence). Trimming cost V 7 bases and J 0 bases; bases outside gene matches: 13. This CDR3 spans 16 amino acids.

This clone was picked up a small number of times. The rearrangement uses TRBV6-5 and TRBJ2-2; 8 bases map to TRBD1. CDR1 is MNHEY and CDR2 is SVGAGI in the germline V gene. The J segment lost 3 bases and the V segment lost 8 bases, leaving 8 bases of the junction unmatched. The CDR3 is made up of 15 amino acids. The CDR3 nucleotides read TGTGCCAGCGGACCCCCGGGACAGGACACCGGGGAGCTGTTTTTT. This gives the protein CASGPPGQDTGELFF.

The J gene is TRBJ1-5, the V gene TRBV5-5; TRBD1 is a possible D gene (6 bases). The CDR3 sequence is 13 residues long. V lost 4 bases, J lost 9 bases, and 14 bases lay in between. Germline loops: CDR1 SGHKS, CDR2 YYEKEE (reference sequence). The CDR3 DNA reads TGTGCCAGCAGCAGGGACACCTATCGGCCCCAGCATTTT. Protein sequence: CASSRDTYRPQHF.

J is TRBJ2-1 and V is TRBV7-3; 9 bases fit TRBD2. There are 17 residues in the CDR3. J gave up 0 bases and V 3 bases, and 6 bases lay outside the gene matches. Germline V lookup: CDR1 SGHTA, CDR2 FQGTGA. Here the CDR3 reads CASSFWAGGSSYNEQFF. The CDR3 coding sequence is TGTGCCAGCAGCTTCTGGGCGGGGGGGTCCTCCTACAATGAGCAGTTCTTC.

V usage is TRBV7-2 and J usage is TRBJ2-5; 8 bases match TRBD2. Germline-derived CDR1 and CDR2 are SGHTA and FQGNSA. This CDR3 spans 16 amino acids. V dropped 6 bases and J dropped 4; count of bases not matched to a gene: 13. The CDR3 DNA sequence: TGTGCCAGCAGAAAAAATCGGGGGGGGGCCGGAGAGACCCAGTACTTC. Its translation: CASRKNRGGAGETQYF.

The V call is TRBV2, the J call TRBJ2-2; 7 bases map to TRBD1. The CDR3 runs to 15 residues. CDR1 is SNHLY, CDR2 FYNNEI, per germline. V dropped 5 bases and J dropped 1; count of bases not matched to a gene: 4. CDR3: CASSKNRGNTGELFF. In DNA, the CDR3 is TGTGCCAGCAGTAAGAACAGGGGGAACACCGGGGAGCTGTTTTTT.

The genes are TRBV7-2 and TRBJ1-2, with 7 bases that match TRBD1. The V gene end was trimmed by 2 bases and the J gene end by 0 bases; junction bases not matched to a gene: 6. Germline assignment: CDR1 SGHTA and CDR2 FQGNSA. The CDR3 is 16 amino acids. The CDR3 is CASSLLVDRANYGYTF. The CDR3 DNA follows: TGTGCCAGCAGCTTACTCGTTGACAGGGCTAACTATGGCTACACCTTC. The full variable domain, completed using reference TRBV7-2 and TRBJ1-2, is GAGVSQSPSNKVTEKGKDVELRCDPISGHTALYWYRQSLGQGLEFLIYFQGNSAPDKSGLPSDRFSAERTGGSVSTLTIQRTQQEDSAVYLCASSLLVDRANYGYTFGSGTRLTVV.

The chain's CDR3 is CASSAGATSGYTDTQYF. The CDR3 region has the DNA TGTGCCAGCAGCGCAGGCGCGACTAGCGGTTACACAGATACGCAGTATTTT. The chain recombines TRBV5-8 with TRBJ2-3; 9 bases fit TRBD2. This CDR3 has 17 amino acids. The V gene's germline CDR1 is SGHTS and CDR2 YDEGEE. After removal of 4 bases from V and 2 bases from J, the junction contained 11 bases not matched to a gene.

The chain joins TRBV7-2 to TRBJ2-2; TRBD1 aligns across 10 bases. The CDR3 extends over 16 amino acids. Germline trimming cut 5 bases from V and 5 bases from J; bases unmatched to any gene: 8. CDR1 and CDR2 (germline): SGHTA, FQGNSA. This CDR3 reads CASSLEGTGDTGELFF. As DNA, the CDR3 is TGTGCCAGCAGCCTCGAGGGGACAGGGGATACCGGGGAGCTGTTTTTT.